The clone carrying this T cell receptor beta chain was found many times. Its specificity is unknown. This specimen comes from a study of response to subunit inactivated influenza vaccine. General study results and limits: T cells newly recruited by each seasonal influenza vaccination are few, the authors suggested.

TCRdb re-called the RT-PCR reads through MiXCR, storing one row per CDR3 protein. The repertoire holds about 650,000 distinct CDR3 sequences, with 15% to 19% as singletons. CDR1 and CDR2 (germline): MDHEN, SYDVKM. The CDR3 covers 17 residues. The ends lost 5 bases at V and 0 bases at J; junction bases unmatched: 10. The source material was PBMCs from blood, sampled 11 to 12 days after vaccination. The clonotype originates from a man aged 50-60 years who received an inactivated influenza vaccine. The chain uses TRBV28 and TRBJ2-3; 8 nucleotides match TRBD1. CDR3 in DNA: TGTGCCAGCAGTCCCGGGACAGGATGGGGTAGCACAGATACGCAGTATTTT. Amino acids: CASSPGTGWGSTDTQYF.